The clone carrying this TCR beta chain occurred once. Its matching antigen is unknown. Germline CDR1 and CDR2: SNHLY and FYNNEI. V dropped 0 bases and J dropped 0 bases, with 18 bases sitting between them. CDR3 length equals 19 residues. These data originate in a study of blood T cells in healthy people across ages. Study results and caveats: As naive T cell percentage varied, TCR beta diversity correlated strongly with it.

With a J-beta primer mix and a sample-barcoded 5' primer, a second PCR ran about 6 to 11 cycles. The template-switch adaptor, which had 12 random nucleotides, put a tag on each cDNA molecule. From the 5' RACE reads, TCRdb called clonotypes with MiXCR, one entry per CDR3 protein. In the table there are about 1.6 million distinct CDR3 sequences, about 31% of which are singletons. This receptor was taken from a woman in her twenties or thirties in good health. Input material: blood. This chain uses TRBV2 with TRBJ1-3; D is perhaps TRBD1 (5 bases). The CDR3 protein is CASSEAIWGSLSSGNTIYF. The CDR3 nucleotides read TGTGCCAGCAGTGAAGCTATATGGGGGTCTCTGAGCTCTGGAAACACCATATATTTT.